Listed below are T cell receptor beta chains from one sample, sequenced in a study of T cell changes during pregnancy in multiple sclerosis. The method was immunoSEQ multiplex PCR; TCRdb's version includes in-frame clones alone and lacks a portion of them. The sample lists about 38,000 clones, around 90% occurring once. The sequencing here drew on CD4+ T cells from peripheral blood mononuclear cells, taken in the third trimester of pregnancy. Receptor source: a female donor in good health, enrolled as a control in a pregnancy study. Each CDR3 is given with its conserved first and last residue. Each record gives: J gene, V gene, D gene, clone size, CDR3 DNA, CDR3 protein. The D gene is left open where the match is weak. Size is stated for part of the rows, as once, few or many counts, or as a class when the clone is expanded.

J gene: TRBJ2-5
V gene: TRBV27
D gene: TRBD1
clone size: few
CDR3 DNA: TGTGCCAGCAGTGCTATATTAGACAGGGAGGAGACCCAGTACTTC
CDR3 protein: CASSAILDREETQYF

J gene: TRBJ2-7
V gene: TRBV6-5
D gene: TRBD2
clone size: .
CDR3 DNA: TGTGCCAGCAGTTACGGACTAGCGGGGGCCTACGAGCAGTACTTC
CDR3 protein: CASSYGLAGAYEQYF

J gene: TRBJ1-2
V gene: TRBV15
D gene: .
clone size: few
CDR3 DNA: TGTGCCACCAGCAGGGGGGGGTTTAACTATGGCTACACCTTC
CDR3 protein: CATSRGGFNYGYTF

J gene: TRBJ2-7
V gene: TRBV28
D gene: .
clone size: .
CDR3 DNA: TGTGCCAGCAGTTTCAGACAGGACAGCCTGACCTACGAGCAGTACTTC
CDR3 protein: CASSFRQDSLTYEQYF

J gene: TRBJ2-4
V gene: TRBV9
D gene: .
clone size: .
CDR3 DNA: TGTGCCAGCAGCGGCCTGGAGAGAATTCAGTACTTC
CDR3 protein: CASSGLERIQYF

J gene: TRBJ2-2
V gene: TRBV6-5
D gene: TRBD1
clone size: .
CDR3 DNA: TGTGCCAGCAAACCCACAGGGGGGATTGGGGAGCTGTTTTTT
CDR3 protein: CASKPTGGIGELFF

J gene: TRBJ2-1
V gene: TRBV6-5
D gene: .
clone size: .
CDR3 DNA: TGTGCCAGCAGCAAACGGACTAGGGGGAATGAGCAGTTCTTC
CDR3 protein: CASSKRTRGNEQFF

J gene: TRBJ1-5
V gene: TRBV28
D gene: .
clone size: .
CDR3 DNA: TGTGCCAGCAGTTTTCGTGTGGGGGCGTCTCAGCCCCAGCATTTT
CDR3 protein: CASSFRVGASQPQHF

J gene: TRBJ1-6
V gene: TRBV6-6
D gene: .
clone size: .
CDR3 DNA: TGTGCCAGCAGTTACTCGGCGACAGGCCCCGGGTCACCCCTCCACTTT
CDR3 protein: CASSYSATGPGSPLHF

J gene: TRBJ1-3
V gene: TRBV28
D gene: TRBD1
clone size: .
CDR3 DNA: TGTGCCAGCAGTCTGGGGACAGGACTCTCTGGAAACACCATATATTTT
CDR3 protein: CASSLGTGLSGNTIYF

J gene: TRBJ2-6
V gene: TRBV18
D gene: TRBD1
clone size: .
CDR3 DNA: TGTGCCAGCTCACCACTGCGGATTTCAGGTGGGGACAGACACTCTGGGGCCAACGTCCTGACTTTC
CDR3 protein: CASSPLRISGGDRHSGANVLTF